The 7 T cell receptor beta chains presented below share a single source sample, sequenced in a study of blood T cells in healthy people across ages. A second PCR of 7 to 11 cycles used a sample-barcoded 5' primer and a J-beta primer mix. TCRdb reanalysed the 5' RACE reads using MiXCR and keeps one entry per CDR3 protein. Seen here are hundreds of thousands of distinct CDR3 sequences, about 21% observed once, and the top ten hold about 3.6%. The sequencing sample was made of blood. These receptors were taken from a man between 65 and 79 years old in good health.

In this sample, this clonotype turned up a few times. The CDR3 DNA is TGTGCCAGCAGTCCAACAGGGGCTGCCAAAAACATTCAGTACTTC. It yields the protein CASSPTGAAKNIQYF. This chain connects TRBV28 to TRBJ2-4, with 7 positions matching TRBD1. After removal of 5 bases from V and 1 base from J, the junction contained 5 bases not matched to a gene. Germline V gene data show CDR1 as MDHEN and CDR2 as SYDVKM. The CDR3 runs to 15 residues.

This clonotype was seen only a few times. The chain has TRBV24-1 and TRBJ2-1; maybe TRBD2 (6 bases). Trimming pared 9 bases from V and 1 base from J, leaving 24 bases between. Germline loops: CDR1 KGHDR, CDR2 SFDVKD. The CDR3 extends over 18 amino acids. The CDR3 DNA follows: TGTGCCACCTGTCGCTCTCGGGACTCCTATAGTTCCTACAATGAGCAGTTCTTC. Translation gives CATCRSRDSYSSYNEQFF.

This clonotype was seen a handful of times. This sequence joins TRBV6-6 and TRBJ2-5, with 8 bases aligning to TRBD1. V lost 5 bases, J lost 4 bases, and 9 bases stayed unmatched. The V gene's germline CDR1 is MNHNY and CDR2 SVGAGI (reference sequence). The CDR3 has 15 residues. CDR3 in amino acids: CASSETGDGGETQYF. CDR3 DNA sequence: TGTGCCAGCAGTGAGACAGGGGACGGTGGAGAGACCCAGTACTTC.

The V call is TRBV2, the J call TRBJ2-3; D ambiguous. Germline CDR1 is SNHLY and CDR2 is FYNNEI. This CDR3 comprises 11 residues. V was shortened by 4 bases and J by 6 bases, with 5 bases between the two germline ends. As DNA, the CDR3 is TGTGCCAGCAGTGCCCAGGATACGCAGTATTTT. This translates into CASSAQDTQYF.

This chain connects TRBV21-1 to TRBJ2-4; TRBD2 is the table's D call and was not checked against the DNA. TRBV21-1 is recorded as a pseudogene. This CDR3 is 17 amino acids long. The CDR3: CASSKARAEWSKNIQYF. As DNA, the CDR3 is TGTGCCAGCAGCAAAGCGAGGGCAGAATGGAGCAAAAACATTCAGTACTTC.

The chain links TRBV5-1 to TRBJ1-4; 7 bases line up with TRBD1. This CDR3 is built from 15 residues. CDR1 is SGHRS and CDR2 is YFSETQ in the germline V gene. V lost 6 bases, J lost 5 bases, and 10 bases stayed unmatched. The chain's CDR3 is CASKRTGASNEKLFF. CDR3 coding DNA: TGCGCCAGCAAACGGACAGGAGCCTCCAATGAAAAACTGTTTTTT.

This clonotype was seen repeatedly, ten times or more. The chain couples TRBV3-1 to TRBJ2-3; D is ambiguous. V shed 2 bases and J shed 2 bases, with 11 bases lying between them. Germline loops: CDR1 LGHDT, CDR2 YNNKEL (reference sequence). The length of the CDR3 is 15 residues. The CDR3: CASSQWLEDTDTQYF. CDR3 in DNA: TGTGCCAGCAGCCAATGGCTGGAAGACACAGATACGCAGTATTTT.